The rows below give T cell receptor beta chains drawn from one sample of a study of STAT5B mutations in CD4+ large granular lymphocyte leukemia. Assay used: immunoSEQ multiplex PCR; TCRdb lists only in-frame clones, some missing. The sample has 32,000 or so clones, 87% seen once. The material sequenced was CD4+ T cells from blood buffy coats. These receptors all stem from a human donor in good health. Both conserved end residues are trimmed from each CDR3. Size values are once, few and many counts, or a class for expanded clones, and some rows have none.

V gene	clone size	J gene	CDR3 protein
TRBV18	.	TRBJ2-3	ASSPGVAGGQGDTQY
TRBV19	.	TRBJ2-5	ASSIKGLAVETQY
TRBV5-6	.	.	ASSLAALAYEQY
TRBV7-3	.	TRBJ2-3	ASSRGGGTDTQY
TRBV27	.	TRBJ2-7	ASSPARAGGSYEQY
TRBV7-9	.	TRBJ2-3	ASSLSHEGLYTQY
TRBV19	.	TRBJ1-1	ASSIAGFGGTEAF
TRBV7-8	.	TRBJ2-7	ASREGRVTTYEQY
TRBV11-2	.	TRBJ1-3	ASSQSQGAAGNTIY
TRBV12-5	.	TRBJ1-4	ASGLRGESNEKLF
TRBV18	.	TRBJ2-2	ASSGDRPGAGELF
TRBV28	once	TRBJ2-7	ASSSPGDRARYEQY
TRBV7-9	once	TRBJ2-5	ASSPRQAPQETQY
TRBV6-6	once	TRBJ2-7	ASRIRDSSYEQY
TRBV19	.	TRBJ2-2	ASSSPGGGDTGELF
TRBV21-1	.	TRBJ2-7	ASSETVPYEQY
TRBV28	.	TRBJ2-1	ASSPTREREVDEQF
TRBV7-9	.	TRBJ1-1	ASSPVGPNTEAF
TRBV5-1	.	TRBJ2-7	ASSAASSGTYEQY
TRBV14	.	TRBJ2-5	ASSQGSGGETQY
TRBV28	.	TRBJ2-2	AILGGSGTGELF
TRBV11-2	.	TRBJ2-3	ASTLTGAGDTQY
TRBV6-6	.	TRBJ2-7	ASRDTPGQDNYEQY
TRBV28	.	TRBJ2-1	ASSSGTPSYNEQF
TRBV5-6	.	TRBJ2-1	ASGGFTYNEQF
TRBV5-1	.	TRBJ2-6	ASSLDLSGANVLT
TRBV9	.	TRBJ1-2	ASSVETTGRGYT
TRBV7-8	.	TRBJ1-2	ASSLAAGINYGYT
TRBV19	.	TRBJ2-7	ASKPPGPYEQY
TRBV15	medium-sized	TRBJ2-7	ATSRALRYEQY
TRBV5-1	once	TRBJ1-2	ASSLGQGAEYGYT
TRBV6-6	.	TRBJ2-2	ASSYGTSGSNGELF
TRBV15	.	TRBJ2-7	ATSRGRAGGGRNYEQY
TRBV15	.	TRBJ2-3	ATSRERLDGTQY
TRBV7-2	.	TRBJ1-5	ASSLVARNNQPQH
TRBV28	once	TRBJ2-7	ATGPTQLSYEQY
TRBV7-9	.	TRBJ1-2	ASSPNDRAHYGYT
TRBV5-1	.	TRBJ2-2	ASSLGQGQTGELF
TRBV7-2	.	TRBJ1-1	ASSLDSQRTEAF
TRBV2	few	TRBJ2-7	ASSPPGNGVEQY
TRBV6-5	.	TRBJ2-1	ASSYGTGTYNEQF
TRBV19	.	TRBJ1-1	ASSMGVRQGLQAF
TRBV20-1	.	TRBJ2-7	SAQGSEQY
TRBV28	.	TRBJ1-1	ASSPGTGGTEAF
TRBV5-1	few	TRBJ1-1	ASSLGVRVRNTEAF
TRBV5-1	.	TRBJ2-5	ASSLAPGGAGETQY
TRBV6-1	.	TRBJ1-5	ASSEARRERGDQPQH
TRBV4-3	.	TRBJ2-3	ASSQSADSDSTDTQY
TRBV9	.	TRBJ2-7	ASSPRPSSYEQY
TRBV5-1	.	TRBJ1-3	ASSSQDEQGAFGNTIY
TRBV7-8	.	TRBJ2-7	ASSTDRVGEQY
TRBV5-1	.	TRBJ1-6	ASRSRSPLH
TRBV7-6	.	TRBJ2-2	ASSLGVGGETGELF